This T cell receptor beta chain comes out of a study of early T cells in non-severe SARS-CoV-2 infection. Across the study: The input, bulk RNA from unsorted whole blood, was sequenced, and chains were unpaired. The study's findings and limits: Reliance on VDJdb matching favored anti-spike CD8 responses; private and CD4 specificities were missed.

Of note for this clonotype: Its antigen is still unknown.

The V gene's germline CDR1 is SGHTA and CDR2 FQGNSA. The CDR3 spans 16 residues. V gave up 4 bases and J gave up 4 bases; unmatched junction bases: 11. Attached unique molecular identifiers marked individual cDNA molecules. A single record per CDR3 protein comes from TCRdb applying MiXCR to the 5' RACE reads. There are roughly 67,000 distinct CDR3 sequences in the sample; over 9% occur only once, and 1.5% to 2% lies in the top ten. This receptor was identified in an adult who was a healthcare worker with PCR-confirmed SARS-CoV-2 infection or an uninfected control (not recorded which). The chain uses TRBV7-2 and TRBJ1-2, with 8 bases lining up with TRBD1. Sequencing used whole blood. CDR3 sequence (DNA): TGTGCCAGCAGCTCAGACCTCCAGGGGGCTCTCTATGGCTACACCTTC. Translating it yields CASSSDLQGALYGYTF. The full variable domain, in which reference TRBV7-2 and TRBJ1-2 provide the parts outside the CDR3, is GAGVSQSPSNKVTEKGKDVELRCDPISGHTALYWYRQSLGQGLEFLIYFQGNSAPDKSGLPSDRFSAERTGGSVSTLTIQRTQQEDSAVYLCASSSDLQGALYGYTFGSGTRLTVV.